Below are 25 T cell receptor beta chains sequenced from a single sample in a study of T-cell memory formation after mild COVID-19 (dated by TCRdb to 2020 to 2023). To prepare the library, 5' RACE was applied. The data were produced on an Illumina NovaSeq 6000. In TCRdb, the public reads were trimmed at Q25 with fastp and aligned with MiXCR, with productive beta chains retained. A single entry per CDR3 protein holds the most common genes and DNA from its merged rows. In all, the sample holds hundreds of thousands of distinct CDR3 sequences, and around 21% of those were seen once. The ten largest clonotypes hold approximately 13% of the sample. Material for sequencing was PBMCs or a T cell subset sorted from them (not recorded which). These receptors were taken from an adult woman who had mild COVID-19 (a few samples of this study predate the infection). The sample titles of this study are shuffled in the database, so cell type and time point are left out; the donor was told from shared clones.

In this sample, this clonotype turned up a few times. This chain links TRBV24-1 with TRBJ2-7, with D possibly being TRBD2 (6 bases). V lost 5 bases to trimming and J lost 3 bases, with 13 bases between them. The CDR3 consists of 14 residues. Germline V lookup: CDR1 KGHDR, CDR2 SFDVKD. The CDR3 nucleotides are TGTGCCACCAGTGCACCGGGAGAGGGCTACGAGCAGTACTTC. It yields the protein CATSAPGEGYEQYF.

This clonotype turned up a few times. V usage is TRBV20-1 and J usage is TRBJ2-5; 12 nucleotides agree with TRBD2. The length of the CDR3 is 15 residues. Unmatched junction bases numbered 1, after V lost 2 bases and J lost 0 bases. Germline V lookup: CDR1 DFQATT, CDR2 SNEGSKA (reference sequence). CDR3 residues: CSARLAGGYQETQYF. CDR3 coding DNA: TGCAGTGCTAGACTAGCGGGAGGGTACCAAGAGACCCAGTACTTC.

Only a few counts were recorded for this clonotype. This rearrangement joins TRBV7-3 to TRBJ2-2; TRBD2 might be the D (5 bases). CDR3 length: 16 amino acids. Trimming pared 1 base from V and 4 bases from J, leaving 13 bases between. CDR1 SGHTA and CDR2 FQGTGA come from the germline V gene. The CDR3 bases are TGTGCCAGCAGCTTAAACGGAGGCAGCTCCACCGGGGAGCTGTTTTTT. As protein: CASSLNGGSSTGELFF.

This clonotype was picked up many times. The V and J genes are TRBV6-1 and TRBJ2-5; no reliable D call. Germline V gene lookup returns CDR1 MNHNS and CDR2 SASEGT. The CDR3 extends over 13 amino acids. V lost 4 bases and J 1 base, leaving 7 bases between the germline ends. CDR3 sequence (DNA): TGTGCCAGCAGTGGAAGATTCCAAGAGACCCAGTACTTC. This translates into CASSGRFQETQYF.

This clonotype came up a few times. The chain uses TRBV5-6 and TRBJ2-3; a possible D gene is TRBD2 (6 bases). The CDR3 sequence is 14 residues long. The germline gives CDR1 SGHDT, CDR2 YYEEEE. The germline V and J ends were trimmed by 7 bases and 1 base, with 13 bases remaining between them. As DNA, the CDR3 is TGTGCCAGCTCACTAGCCCCCCGCACAGATACGCAGTATTTT. Translated: CASSLAPRTDTQYF. Drawing the rest from reference TRBV5-6 and TRBJ2-3, the complete variable domain is DAGVTQSPTHLIKTRGQQVTLRCSPKSGHDTVSWYQQALGQGPQFIFQYYEEEERQRGNFPDRFSGHQFPNYSSELNVNALLLGDSALYLCASSLAPRTDTQYFGPGTRLTVL.

This clonotype came up a few times. The chain uses TRBV20-1 and TRBJ2-7; weak D call: TRBD2 (7 bases). Germline values: CDR1 DFQATT, CDR2 SNEGSKA (reference sequence). V lost 5 bases, J lost 11 bases, and 22 bases lay in between. The CDR3 loop spans 13 amino acids. The DNA of the CDR3 is TGCAGTGCTGGGGGGGCGGACAGCAGCCCCGAGTACTTC. It is translated as CSAGGADSSPEYF.

This clonotype occurred a few times. The chain links TRBV19 to TRBJ2-1; no firm D call. The CDR3 totals 14 residues. Trimming stripped 9 bases from V and 0 bases from J, with 12 bases between. Germline-derived CDR1 and CDR2 are LNHDA and SQIVND (reference sequence). The CDR3 here is CASKDGDSYNEQFF. The CDR3 bases are TGTGCCAGCAAAGACGGAGACTCCTACAATGAGCAGTTCTTC.

This sequence joins TRBV7-9 and TRBJ2-2; 9 bases are a match to TRBD1. Germline values: CDR1 SEHNR, CDR2 FQNEAQ (reference sequence). This CDR3 contains 15 residues. Unmatched junction bases numbered 3, after V lost 6 bases and J lost 1 base. The CDR3 region is CASRSGQGNTGELFF. CDR3 nucleotides: TGTGCCAGCAGGTCGGGACAGGGGAACACCGGGGAGCTGTTTTTT.

A remark on this clonotype: A much larger clone is a single base away; this may be a read error. This chain joins TRBV5-1 and TRBJ2-1; maybe TRBD2 (6 bases). CDR1 and CDR2 from the germline V gene are SGHRS and YFSETQ. This CDR3 is built from 15 residues. Trimming cost V 4 bases and J 5 bases, with 16 bases left between them. The CDR3 DNA reads as TGCGCCAGCAGCGCGGGACCGGGGATACACAATGAGCAGTTCTTC. Its translation is CASSAGPGIHNEQFF.

The V gene is TRBV6-5, the J gene TRBJ2-1; 9 nucleotides line up with TRBD2. Germline lookup yields CDR1 MNHEY and CDR2 SVGAGI. Trimming took 7 bases from V and 10 from J; bases not matched to a gene: 11. The CDR3 is 14 amino acids. CDR3 bases: TGTGCCAGCACAAATAGCGGGAGCGCCAGGGAGCAGTTCTTC. Translated: CASTNSGSAREQFF.

This clonotype was seen a few times. The V gene is TRBV10-3, the J gene TRBJ2-3; TRBD2 aligns across 12 bases. CDR3 size: 16 residues. J gave up 5 bases and V 6 bases, and 9 bases lay outside the gene matches. Germline CDR1 ENHRY, CDR2 SYGVKD. CDR3: CAISDRTSGTLDTQYF. The CDR3 DNA follows: TGTGCCATCAGCGACAGGACTAGCGGGACGCTAGATACGCAGTATTTT.

The chain carries TRBV5-1 and TRBJ2-1; TRBD2 agrees at 12 bases. The CDR3 is made up of 16 amino acids. Germline-derived CDR1 and CDR2 are SGHRS and YFSETQ. J lost 5 bases, V lost 4 bases, and 7 bases had no gene match. Here the CDR3 DNA reads TGCGCCAGCAGCCCCGCACTAGCGGGGGGTCACAATGAGCAGTTCTTC. This sequence encodes CASSPALAGGHNEQFF.

This clonotype was picked up a small number of times. The chain couples TRBV5-1 to TRBJ1-6; no clear D. CDR3 length equals 15 residues. Trimming stripped 1 base from V and 9 bases from J, with 14 bases between. The V gene's germline CDR1 is SGHRS and CDR2 YFSETQ. CDR3: CASSLSLRSGSPLHF. CDR3 coding DNA: TGCGCCAGCAGCTTGAGTCTAAGGTCAGGTTCACCCCTCCACTTT.

This clonotype has just a few counts. The chain carries TRBV11-2 and TRBJ2-7; D gene ambiguous. CDR1 and CDR2 (germline): SGHAT, FQNNGV. V was trimmed by 0 bases and J by 5 bases, leaving 8 bases between them. There are 13 residues in the CDR3. Here the CDR3 reads CASSLDLWDEQYF. Written as DNA, the CDR3 is TGTGCCAGCAGCTTAGATCTGTGGGACGAGCAGTACTTC.

The rearrangement uses TRBV5-1 and TRBJ2-7, with D perhaps matching TRBD2 (6 bases). Germline CDR1 reads SGHRS; CDR2 reads YFSETQ. V was cut by 2 bases and J by 0 bases, with 12 bases left in between. The CDR3 has 15 amino acids. The CDR3 reads CASSFDGGNSYEQYF. The DNA for the CDR3 is TGCGCCAGCAGCTTCGACGGGGGAAACTCCTACGAGCAGTACTTC.

J is TRBJ1-2 and V is TRBV3-1; D not resolved. This CDR3 is built from 15 residues. CDR1 is LGHDT and CDR2 is YNNKEL in the germline V gene (reference sequence). Trimming removed 4 bases at V and 5 bases at J, with 17 bases between. The CDR3 nucleotides are TGTGCCAGCAGCCCCGCATGGGAGGGTGGTTATGGCTACACCTTC. This encodes CASSPAWEGGYGYTF.

This clonotype was observed at least ten times. The chain links TRBV12-3 or TRBV12-4 to TRBJ2-2; D gene unclear. Trimming stripped 1 base from V and 6 bases from J, with 6 bases between. The CDR3 has 13 residues. The CDR3 nucleotides read TGTGCCAGCAGTTTAGATCCCCCCGGGGAGCTGTTTTTT. Translating gives CASSLDPPGELFF.

This clonotype turned up a few times. V and J are TRBV7-8 and TRBJ2-1, with 9 bases matching TRBD2. Per the germline V gene, CDR1 is SGHVS and CDR2 is FQNEAQ. V gave up 5 bases and J gave up 2 bases; unmatched junction bases: 7. The CDR3 length is 16 residues. CDR3: CASSPVAGEPYNEQFF. In DNA, the CDR3 is TGTGCCAGCAGCCCCGTAGCGGGGGAGCCCTACAATGAGCAGTTCTTC.

The chain joins TRBV6-5 to TRBJ1-6; 9 bases map to TRBD1. The CDR3 has 15 amino acids. With V trimmed by 6 bases and J by 11 bases, 11 bases remained unmatched. Germline V gives CDR1 MNHEY, CDR2 SVGAGI. This CDR3 is CASSPPGQGIPPLHF. CDR3 in DNA: TGTGCCAGCAGCCCACCGGGACAGGGTATCCCACCCCTCCACTTT.

CDR3 region: CASTLAGEKFF. The CDR3, as DNA: TGTGCCAGCACCCTAGCGGGGGAGAAGTTCTTC. The rearrangement joins TRBV12-3 or TRBV12-4 to TRBJ2-1; 10 bases match TRBD2. V lost 7 bases to trimming and J lost 14 bases; unmatched junction nucleotides: 5. This CDR3 is 11 amino acids long.

This clonotype was found a few times. The chain carries TRBV24-1 and TRBJ2-3; D remains unclear. The CDR3 totals 16 residues. V lost 1 base, J lost 1 base, and 11 bases lay in between. The germline CDR1 and CDR2 sequences are KGHDR and SFDVKD. The CDR3 DNA reads as TGTGCCACCAGTGATTTAAGCCGATCTGGCACAGATACGCAGTATTTT. Translated: CATSDLSRSGTDTQYF.

Only a few counts were recorded for this clonotype. The gene calls are TRBV4-2 and TRBJ1-1; D is unresolved. Trimming shortened V by 1 base and J by 1 base, and 10 bases separated the two germline ends. The CDR3 runs to 15 residues. Germline CDR1 LGHNA, CDR2 YNFKEQ. The CDR3 sequence: CASSQVGGQNTEAFF. CDR3 DNA: TGTGCCAGCAGCCAAGTAGGCGGGCAGAACACTGAAGCTTTCTTT.

This clonotype was counted between two and nine times. The rearrangement links TRBV10-3 to TRBJ2-7; 9 bases are shared with TRBD2. Per germline, CDR1 ENHRY and CDR2 SYGVKD. The CDR3 has 16 amino acids. The V and J ends lost 6 bases and 5 bases, in that order; junction bases with no gene match: 14. The CDR3 bases are TGTGCCATCAGCGACCTCGGTAAGGCGGGAGGGGACGAGCAGTACTTC. Encoded protein: CAISDLGKAGGDEQYF.

J is TRBJ2-7 and V is TRBV27, with 11 positions matching TRBD2. The CDR3 runs to 17 residues. The V gene's germline CDR1 is MNHEY and CDR2 SMNVEV (reference sequence). The junction had 8 bases not matched to a gene; V was cut back by 4 bases and J by 0 bases. The CDR3 is CASSSTGLAGRSYEQYF. The DNA for the CDR3 is TGTGCCAGCAGTTCAACAGGACTAGCGGGTCGCTCCTACGAGCAGTACTTC.

V usage is TRBV20-1 and J usage is TRBJ1-1, with 7 bases identical to TRBD1. The trim removed 1 base at V and 6 bases at J, leaving 17 bases unmatched. Germline CDR1 is DFQATT and CDR2 is SNEGSKA (reference sequence). The length of the CDR3 is 17 residues. The CDR3 bases are TGCAGTGCTAGAGCTGGTGGGGCTCCCTACAGGGGCCCTGAAGCTTTCTTT. This codes for CSARAGGAPYRGPEAFF.